These 20 T cell receptor beta chains originate from one sample sequenced in a study of T cell changes during pregnancy in multiple sclerosis. Sequenced by immunoSEQ multiplex PCR; TCRdb stores in-frame clones only, minus some. The sample yields some 87,000 clones, 90% to 95% seen once. Sequences were derived from peripheral blood, sampled in the second trimester of pregnancy. Every receptor here comes from a female donor with multiple sclerosis, enrolled in a pregnancy study.

V is TRBV19 and J is TRBJ2-7; D is perhaps TRBD2 (6 bases). The length of the CDR3 is 15 residues. Trimming left V 1 base short and J 9 bases short, with 19 bases between. The germline gives CDR1 LNHDA, CDR2 SQIVND (reference sequence). The chain's CDR3 is CASSIAPGLSARQYF. CDR3 in DNA: TGTGCCAGTAGTATAGCCCCGGGACTGAGTGCGAGGCAGTACTTC.

V usage is TRBV13 and J usage is TRBJ1-4; 8 nucleotides line up with TRBD1. CDR1 is PRHDT, CDR2 FYEKMQ, per germline (reference sequence). CDR3 length: 16 amino acids. The V and J ends lost 0 bases and 8 bases, in that order; junction bases with no gene match: 8. CDR3 bases: TGTGCCAGCAGCTTAGGCCCCGGACAGGGTAACGAAAAACTGTTTTTT. It is translated as CASSLGPGQGNEKLFF.

This chain joins TRBV11-2 and TRBJ2-1; 9 bases map to TRBD1. The V gene's germline CDR1 is SGHAT and CDR2 FQNNGV. Trimming removed 4 bases from V and 4 bases from J; junction bases left unmatched: 8. This CDR3 has 16 amino acids. This CDR3 is CASSSFRQGDYNEQFF. CDR3 DNA sequence: TGTGCCAGCAGCTCGTTTCGACAGGGGGATTACAATGAGCAGTTCTTC.

In DNA, the CDR3 is TGTGCCAGCCGTACCTTTTATAAGGGAGTTGAGAAAACCTACGAGCAGTACTTC. It translates to CASRTFYKGVEKTYEQYF. The V gene is TRBV27, the J gene TRBJ2-7, with a weak D call TRBD2 (5 bases). Looked up from germline, CDR1 is MNHEY and CDR2 is SMNVEV (reference sequence). This CDR3 contains 18 residues. With 8 bases removed from V and 2 bases from J, the gap between germline ends came to 28 bases.

J is TRBJ2-5 and V is TRBV12-5; D might be TRBD2 (5 bases). V was shortened by 5 bases and J by 5 bases, with 18 bases between the two germline ends. CDR1 is LGHNT, CDR2 FRNRAP, per germline. This CDR3 region has 15 residues. CDR3 coding DNA: TGTGCTAGTGGTCCCTCCGGGAATAGTAGGGAGACCCAGTACTTC. Encoded protein: CASGPSGNSRETQYF. The full variable domain, completed using reference TRBV12-5 and TRBJ2-5, is DARVTQTPRHKVTEMGQEVTMRCQPILGHNTVFWYRQTMMQGLELLAYFRNRAPLDDSGMPKDRFSAEMPDATLATLKIQPSEPRDSAVYFCASGPSGNSRETQYFGPGTRLLVL.

The rearrangement links TRBV5-1 to TRBJ2-3; 12 nucleotides line up with TRBD1. With 4 bases clipped from V and 0 bases from J, the junction kept 15 bases outside the gene matches. Germline lookup yields CDR1 SGHRS and CDR2 YFSETQ. The CDR3 length is 20 residues. CDR3 in DNA: TGCGCCAGCAGCCACCAAAGCGGGACAGGGGGCTACTCTAGCACAGATACGCAGTATTTT. Its translation: CASSHQSGTGGYSSTDTQYF.

The chain is built from TRBV5-4 and TRBJ1-1, with 7 bases identical to TRBD1. Per germline, CDR1 SGHNT and CDR2 YYREEE (reference sequence). Germline trimming cut 1 base from V and 4 bases from J; bases unmatched to any gene: 4. The length of the CDR3 is 14 residues. In DNA form, the CDR3 reads TGTGCCAGCAGCTTGAAAAGGGGGCCCACTGAAGCTTTCTTT. The encoded protein is CASSLKRGPTEAFF. Based on the CDR3 plus reference TRBV5-4 and TRBJ1-1, the full variable domain is ETGVTQSPTHLIKTRGQQVTLRCSSQSGHNTVSWYQQALGQGPQFIFQYYREEENGRGNFPPRFSGLQFPNYSSELNVNALELDDSALYLCASSLKRGPTEAFFGQGTRLTVV.

The rearrangement uses TRBV5-6 and TRBJ1-2; TRBD1 matches at 8 bases. V lost 3 bases to trimming and J lost 6 bases; unmatched junction nucleotides: 4. Germline CDR1 reads SGHDT; CDR2 reads YYEEEE. The CDR3 sequence is 13 residues long. The CDR3 nucleotides read TGTGCCAGCAGCTGGACAGGGAGTGATGGCTACACCTTC. Encoded protein: CASSWTGSDGYTF.

This chain joins TRBV29-1 and TRBJ2-5; 7 bases are a match to TRBD2. Germline V gene lookup returns CDR1 SQVTM and CDR2 ANQGSEA. V lost 5 bases to trimming and J lost 4 bases; unmatched junction nucleotides: 4. The CDR3 has 12 amino acids. This CDR3 reads CSVSWEGETQYF. Written as DNA, the CDR3 is TGCAGCGTTTCCTGGGAGGGAGAGACCCAGTACTTC.

This chain uses TRBV5-4 with TRBJ1-4, with a possible D match to TRBD1 (6 bases). The CDR3 length is 15 residues. Looked up from germline, CDR1 is SGHNT and CDR2 is YYREEE (reference sequence). V lost 0 bases and J lost 2, with 8 bases in between. The CDR3 DNA reads as TGTGCCAGCAGCTTGGGGGGGCGGACTAATGAAAAACTGTTTTTT. Translation: CASSLGGRTNEKLFF.

The chain uses TRBV27 and TRBJ2-7, with D tentatively TRBD1 (6 bases). V lost 2 bases, J lost 0 bases, and 8 bases lay in between. The CDR3 is made up of 14 amino acids. The germline gives CDR1 MNHEY, CDR2 SMNVEV (reference sequence). The CDR3 bases are TGTGCCAGCAGTTTAGCAGGGGTCTCCTACGAGCAGTACTTC. Its translation is CASSLAGVSYEQYF.

As DNA, the CDR3 is TGTGCCAGCAGTGAAGGGACAGGCGGCTACACCTTC. The encoded protein is CASSEGTGGYTF. This sequence joins TRBV6-1 and TRBJ1-2; TRBD1 aligns across 7 bases. J lost 8 bases, V lost 1 base, and 1 base had no gene match. Germline loops: CDR1 MNHNS, CDR2 SASEGT. The CDR3 covers 12 residues.

The rearrangement links TRBV29-1 to TRBJ1-3; TRBD1 aligns across 10 bases. The CDR3 is 15 amino acids. CDR1 and CDR2 (germline): SQVTM, ANQGSEA. Germline trimming cut 7 bases from V and 1 base from J; bases unmatched to any gene: 7. The chain's CDR3 is CSAGTGVGSGNTIYF. The CDR3 DNA sequence: TGCAGCGCCGGGACAGGGGTAGGGTCTGGAAACACCATATATTTT.

This clone was recorded once. V and J are TRBV5-1 and TRBJ2-7, with D unclear. The CDR3 contains 12 residues. The V and J ends lost 4 bases and 3 bases respectively, with 8 bases between them. Per germline, CDR1 SGHRS and CDR2 YFSETQ. The CDR3 sequence: CASSEQYYEQYF. CDR3 in DNA: TGCGCCAGCAGCGAACAATACTACGAGCAGTACTTC.

The chain is built from TRBV28 and TRBJ2-5; D is unclear. V lost 7 bases to trimming and J lost 2 bases, with 11 bases between them. The germline CDR1 and CDR2 sequences are MDHEN and SYDVKM. This CDR3 has 13 amino acids. CDR3 DNA: TGTGCCAGCACCCTGCCCGAGCAAGAGACCCAGTACTTC. It encodes CASTLPEQETQYF.

This chain links TRBV7-2 with TRBJ2-5; TRBD2 matches 7 bases. The CDR3 is 13 residues long. V shed 5 bases and J 5 bases; nucleotides not matched to a gene: 5. Per the germline V gene, CDR1 is SGHTA and CDR2 is FQGNSA. The CDR3 nucleotides read TGTGCCAGCAGCCGGACTAGTCTGGAGACCCAGTACTTC. Encoded protein: CASSRTSLETQYF.

J is TRBJ2-5 and V is TRBV19; D possibly corresponds to TRBD1 (7 bases). V lost 5 bases to trimming and J lost 0 bases, with 13 bases between them. CDR3 length: 15 amino acids. Germline V gene sequence: CDR1 LNHDA, CDR2 SQIVND (reference sequence). The CDR3 DNA reads as TGTGCCAGTAGTCCCAGGGGGGCGTACCAAGAGACCCAGTACTTC. Its translation: CASSPRGAYQETQYF.

The genes are TRBV5-6 and TRBJ2-7; the match to TRBD2 covers 10 bases. The germline gives CDR1 SGHDT, CDR2 YYEEEE. There are 14 residues in the CDR3. V gave up 0 bases and J gave up 6 bases; unmatched junction bases: 3. CDR3: CASSLGLAGFEQYF. CDR3 nucleotides: TGTGCCAGCAGCTTGGGACTAGCGGGCTTCGAGCAGTACTTC.

V and J are TRBV6-6 and TRBJ2-7, with D possibly being TRBD2 (6 bases). The CDR3 consists of 15 residues. Deletions cut 0 bases from V and 3 bases from J, with 12 bases between. CDR1 and CDR2 (germline): MNHNY, SVGAGI (reference sequence). CDR3 amino acids: CASSYSTSRYYEQYF. CDR3 nucleotides: TGTGCCAGCAGTTACTCGACTAGTCGGTACTACGAGCAGTACTTC.

This clone was counted once. CDR3 loop: CASSGTGGSTEAFF. The CDR3 coding sequence is TGTGCCAGCAGTGGGACAGGGGGGAGCACTGAAGCTTTCTTT. The rearrangement uses TRBV2 and TRBJ1-1, with TRBD1 matching over 10 bases. The CDR3 spans 14 residues. Germline V CDR1 and CDR2: SNHLY, FYNNEI. The ends lost 4 bases at V and 4 bases at J; junction bases unmatched: 3.